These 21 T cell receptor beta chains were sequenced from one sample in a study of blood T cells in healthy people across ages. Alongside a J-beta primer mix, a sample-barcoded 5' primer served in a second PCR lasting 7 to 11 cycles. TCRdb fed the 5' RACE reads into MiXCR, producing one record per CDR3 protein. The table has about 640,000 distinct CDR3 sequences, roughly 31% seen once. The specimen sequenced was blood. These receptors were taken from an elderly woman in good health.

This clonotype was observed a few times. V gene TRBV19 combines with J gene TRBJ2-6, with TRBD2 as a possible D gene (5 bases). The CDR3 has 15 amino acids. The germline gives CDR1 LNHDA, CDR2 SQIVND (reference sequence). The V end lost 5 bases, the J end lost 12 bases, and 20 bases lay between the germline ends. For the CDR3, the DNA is TGTGCCAGTAGTGTAGGTTCCGGCAGGAGGACCGTCCTGACTTTC. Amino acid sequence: CASSVGSGRRTVLTF.

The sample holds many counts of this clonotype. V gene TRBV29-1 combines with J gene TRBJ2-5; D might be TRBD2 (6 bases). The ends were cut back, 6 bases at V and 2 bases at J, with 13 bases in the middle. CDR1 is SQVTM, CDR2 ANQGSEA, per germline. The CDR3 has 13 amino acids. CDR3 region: CSVRGRGQETQYF. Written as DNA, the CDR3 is TGCAGCGTCCGAGGACGGGGGCAAGAGACCCAGTACTTC.

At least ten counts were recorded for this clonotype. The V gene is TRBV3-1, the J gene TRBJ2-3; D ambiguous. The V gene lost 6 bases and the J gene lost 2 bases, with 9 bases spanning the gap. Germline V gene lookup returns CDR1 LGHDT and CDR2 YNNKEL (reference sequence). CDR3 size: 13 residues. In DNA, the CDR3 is TGTGCCAGCAGACAAACCGCCACAGATACGCAGTATTTT. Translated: CASRQTATDTQYF.

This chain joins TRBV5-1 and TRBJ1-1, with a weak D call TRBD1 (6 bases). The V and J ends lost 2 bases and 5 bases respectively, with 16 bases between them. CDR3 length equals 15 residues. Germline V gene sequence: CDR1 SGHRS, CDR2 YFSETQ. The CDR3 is CASSFGSGAGTEAFF. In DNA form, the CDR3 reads TGCGCCAGCAGCTTTGGATCAGGGGCAGGAACTGAAGCTTTCTTT.

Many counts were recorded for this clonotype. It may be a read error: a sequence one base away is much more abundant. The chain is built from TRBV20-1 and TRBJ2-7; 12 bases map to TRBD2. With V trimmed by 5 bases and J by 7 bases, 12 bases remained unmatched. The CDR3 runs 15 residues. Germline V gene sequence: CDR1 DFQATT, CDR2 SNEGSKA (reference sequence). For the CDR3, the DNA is TGCAGTGCTGTTTCTAGCGGGGGGGCGCAGAATGAGCAGTACTTC. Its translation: CSAVSSGGAQNEQYF.

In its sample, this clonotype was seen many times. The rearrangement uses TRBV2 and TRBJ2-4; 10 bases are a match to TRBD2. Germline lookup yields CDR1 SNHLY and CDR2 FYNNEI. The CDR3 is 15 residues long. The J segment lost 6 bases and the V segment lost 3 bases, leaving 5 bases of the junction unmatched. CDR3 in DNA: TGTGCCAGCAGTGAGAGGGCTAGCGGGGGAAACATTCAGTACTTC. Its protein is CASSERASGGNIQYF.

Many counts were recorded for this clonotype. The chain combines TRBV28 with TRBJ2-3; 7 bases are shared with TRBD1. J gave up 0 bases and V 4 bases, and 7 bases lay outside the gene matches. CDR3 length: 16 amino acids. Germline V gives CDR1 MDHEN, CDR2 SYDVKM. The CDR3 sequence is CASSSPGGRSTDTQYF. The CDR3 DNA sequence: TGTGCCAGCAGTTCGCCAGGGGGTCGGAGCACAGATACGCAGTATTTT.

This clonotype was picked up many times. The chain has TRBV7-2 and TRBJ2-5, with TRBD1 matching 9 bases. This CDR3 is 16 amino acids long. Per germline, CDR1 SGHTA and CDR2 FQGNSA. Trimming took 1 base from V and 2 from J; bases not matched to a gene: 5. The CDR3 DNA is TGTGCCAGCAGCTTAGTATTCGACAGGGGGCAAGAGACCCAGTACTTC. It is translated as CASSLVFDRGQETQYF. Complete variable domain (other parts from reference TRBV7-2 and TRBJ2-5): GAGVSQSPSNKVTEKGKDVELRCDPISGHTALYWYRQSLGQGLEFLIYFQGNSAPDKSGLPSDRFSAERTGGSVSTLTIQRTQQEDSAVYLCASSLVFDRGQETQYFGPGTRLLVL.

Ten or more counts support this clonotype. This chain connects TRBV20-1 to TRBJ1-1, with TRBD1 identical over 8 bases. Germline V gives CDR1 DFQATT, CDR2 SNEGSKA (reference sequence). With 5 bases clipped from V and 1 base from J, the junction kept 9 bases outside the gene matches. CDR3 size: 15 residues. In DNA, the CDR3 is TGCAGTGCTGCCTCAGGGGGCGTTGGGAACACTGAAGCTTTCTTT. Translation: CSAASGGVGNTEAFF.

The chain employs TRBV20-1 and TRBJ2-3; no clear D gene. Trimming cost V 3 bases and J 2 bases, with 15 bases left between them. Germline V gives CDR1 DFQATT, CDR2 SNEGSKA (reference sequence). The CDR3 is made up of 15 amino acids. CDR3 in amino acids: CSASYGVPSTDTQYF. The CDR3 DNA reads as TGCAGTGCTAGTTACGGCGTTCCATCCACAGATACGCAGTATTTT.

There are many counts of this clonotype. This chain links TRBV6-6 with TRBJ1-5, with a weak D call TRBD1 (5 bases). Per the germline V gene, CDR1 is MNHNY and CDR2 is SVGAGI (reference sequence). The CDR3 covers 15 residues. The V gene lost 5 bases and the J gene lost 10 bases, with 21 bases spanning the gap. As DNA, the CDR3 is TGTGCCAGCAGTCCTCAAGGGGCCGATGTGCGACCCCAGCATTTT. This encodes CASSPQGADVRPQHF.

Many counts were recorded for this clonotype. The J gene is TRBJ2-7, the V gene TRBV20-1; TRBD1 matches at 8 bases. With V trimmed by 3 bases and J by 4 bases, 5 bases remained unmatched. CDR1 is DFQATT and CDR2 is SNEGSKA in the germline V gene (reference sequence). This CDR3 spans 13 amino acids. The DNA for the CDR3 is TGCAGTGCTAGGGACAGGGACCCTTACGAGCAGTACTTC. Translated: CSARDRDPYEQYF.

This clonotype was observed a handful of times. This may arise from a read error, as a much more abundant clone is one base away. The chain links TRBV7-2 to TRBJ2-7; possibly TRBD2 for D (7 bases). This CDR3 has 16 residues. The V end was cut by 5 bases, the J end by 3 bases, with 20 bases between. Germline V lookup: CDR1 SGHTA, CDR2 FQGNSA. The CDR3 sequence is CASSHDGSGGCYEQYF. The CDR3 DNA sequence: TGTGCCAGCAGCCACGACGGGTCGGGGGGCTGCTACGAGCAGTACTTC.

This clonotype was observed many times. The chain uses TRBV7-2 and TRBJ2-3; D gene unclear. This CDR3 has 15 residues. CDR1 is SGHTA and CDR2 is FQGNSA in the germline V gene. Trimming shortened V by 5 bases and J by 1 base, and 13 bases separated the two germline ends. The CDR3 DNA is TGTGCCAGCAGCACCATAGCTCACGGCACAGATACGCAGTATTTT. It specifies CASSTIAHGTDTQYF.

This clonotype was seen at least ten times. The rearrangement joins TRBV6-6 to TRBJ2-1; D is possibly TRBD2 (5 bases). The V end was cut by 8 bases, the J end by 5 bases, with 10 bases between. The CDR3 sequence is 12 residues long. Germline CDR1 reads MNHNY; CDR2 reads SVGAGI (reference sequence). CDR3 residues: CASRTEDNEQFF. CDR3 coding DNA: TGTGCCAGCCGGACGGAGGACAATGAGCAGTTCTTC.

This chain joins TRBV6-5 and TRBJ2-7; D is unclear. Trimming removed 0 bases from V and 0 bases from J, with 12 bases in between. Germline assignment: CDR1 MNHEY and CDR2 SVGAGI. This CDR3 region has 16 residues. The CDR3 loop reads CASSYSIPDGSYEQYF. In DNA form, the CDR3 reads TGTGCCAGCAGTTACTCCATACCCGACGGCTCCTACGAGCAGTACTTC.

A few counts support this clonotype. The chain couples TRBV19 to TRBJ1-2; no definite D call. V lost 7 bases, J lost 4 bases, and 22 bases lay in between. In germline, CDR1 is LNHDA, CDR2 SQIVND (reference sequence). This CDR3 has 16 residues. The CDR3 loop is CASTNRGKRVTYGYTF. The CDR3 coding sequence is TGTGCCAGTACTAATCGAGGGAAACGAGTAACCTATGGCTACACCTTC.

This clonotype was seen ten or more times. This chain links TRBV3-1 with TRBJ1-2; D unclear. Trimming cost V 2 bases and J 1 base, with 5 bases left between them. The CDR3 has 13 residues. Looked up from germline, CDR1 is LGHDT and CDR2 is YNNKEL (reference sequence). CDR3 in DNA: TGTGCCAGCAGCCAACGGGGTAACTATGGCTACACCTTC. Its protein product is CASSQRGNYGYTF.

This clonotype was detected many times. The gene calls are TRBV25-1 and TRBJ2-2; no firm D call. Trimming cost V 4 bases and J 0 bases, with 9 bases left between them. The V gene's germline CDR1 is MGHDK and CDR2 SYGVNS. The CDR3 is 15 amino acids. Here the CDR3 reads CASSGVVPNTGELFF. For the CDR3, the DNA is TGTGCCAGCAGTGGGGTGGTACCGAACACCGGGGAGCTGTTTTTT.

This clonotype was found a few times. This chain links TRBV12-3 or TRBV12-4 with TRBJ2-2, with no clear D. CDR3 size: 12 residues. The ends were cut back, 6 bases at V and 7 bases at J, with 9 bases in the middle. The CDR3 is CASRRFIGELFF. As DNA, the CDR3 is TGTGCCAGCAGGAGGTTCATCGGGGAGCTGTTTTTT.

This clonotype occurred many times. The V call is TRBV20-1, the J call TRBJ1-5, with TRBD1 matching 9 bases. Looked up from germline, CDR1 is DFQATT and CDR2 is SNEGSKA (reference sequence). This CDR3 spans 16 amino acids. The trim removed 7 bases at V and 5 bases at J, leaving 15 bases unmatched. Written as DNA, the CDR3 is TGCAGTGTTTTGGACCCGGGACAGGGCTTCTATCAGCCCCAGCATTTT. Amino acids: CSVLDPGQGFYQPQHF.